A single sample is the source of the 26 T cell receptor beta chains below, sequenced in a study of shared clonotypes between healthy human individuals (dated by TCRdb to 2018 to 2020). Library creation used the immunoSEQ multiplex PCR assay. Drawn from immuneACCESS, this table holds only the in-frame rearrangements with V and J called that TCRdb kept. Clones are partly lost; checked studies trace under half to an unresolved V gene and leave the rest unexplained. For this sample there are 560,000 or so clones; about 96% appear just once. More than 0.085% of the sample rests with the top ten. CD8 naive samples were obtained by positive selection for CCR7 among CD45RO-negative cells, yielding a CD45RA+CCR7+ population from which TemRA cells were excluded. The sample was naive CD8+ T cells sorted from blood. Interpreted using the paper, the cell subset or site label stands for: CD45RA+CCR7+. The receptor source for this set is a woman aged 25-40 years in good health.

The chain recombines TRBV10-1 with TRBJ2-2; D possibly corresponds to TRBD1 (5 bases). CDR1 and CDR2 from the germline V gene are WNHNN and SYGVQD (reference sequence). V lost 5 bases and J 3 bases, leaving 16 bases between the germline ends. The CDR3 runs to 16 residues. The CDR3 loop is CASSTGHWADTGELFF. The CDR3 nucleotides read TGCGCCAGCAGTACCGGACACTGGGCGGACACCGGGGAGCTGTTTTTT.

The CDR3 loop reads CASSFSTSGANVLTF. CDR3 nucleotides: TGCGCCAGCAGCTTCTCGACCTCTGGGGCCAACGTCCTGACTTTC. The V and J genes are TRBV5-1 and TRBJ2-6; D not resolved. Trimming shortened V by 2 bases and J by 0 bases, and 6 bases separated the two germline ends. The length of the CDR3 is 15 residues. Germline V gene sequence: CDR1 SGHRS, CDR2 YFSETQ.

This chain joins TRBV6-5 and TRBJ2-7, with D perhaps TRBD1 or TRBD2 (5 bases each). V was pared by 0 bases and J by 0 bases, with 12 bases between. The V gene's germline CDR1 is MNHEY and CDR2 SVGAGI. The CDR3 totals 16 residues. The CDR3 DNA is TGTGCCAGCAGTTACTCTGTGCAGGGAGCCTCCTACGAGCAGTACTTC. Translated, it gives CASSYSVQGASYEQYF.

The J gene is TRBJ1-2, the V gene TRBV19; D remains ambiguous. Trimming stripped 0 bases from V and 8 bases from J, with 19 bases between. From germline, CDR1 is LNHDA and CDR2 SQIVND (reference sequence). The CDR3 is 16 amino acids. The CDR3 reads CASSIDAQLPGNGYTF. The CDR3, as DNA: TGTGCCAGTAGTATAGATGCTCAACTCCCAGGCAACGGCTACACCTTC.

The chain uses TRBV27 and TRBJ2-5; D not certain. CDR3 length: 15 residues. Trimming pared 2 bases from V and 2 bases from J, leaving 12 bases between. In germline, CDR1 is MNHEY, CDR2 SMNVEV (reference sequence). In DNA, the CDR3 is TGTGCCAGCAGTTTAGTCGCAGCCGGGCAAGAGACCCAGTACTTC. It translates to CASSLVAAGQETQYF.

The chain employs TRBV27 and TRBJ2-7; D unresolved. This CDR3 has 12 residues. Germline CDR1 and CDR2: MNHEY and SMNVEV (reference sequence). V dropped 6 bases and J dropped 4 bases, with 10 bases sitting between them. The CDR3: CASSHGAYEQYF. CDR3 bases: TGTGCCAGCAGCCACGGTGCGTACGAGCAGTACTTC.

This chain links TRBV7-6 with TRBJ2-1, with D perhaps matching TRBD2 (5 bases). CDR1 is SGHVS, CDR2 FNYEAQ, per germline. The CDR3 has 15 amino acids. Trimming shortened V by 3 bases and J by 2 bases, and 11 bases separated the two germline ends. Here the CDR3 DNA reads TGTGCCAGCAGCTTTGCTAGCCCCACCTACAATGAGCAGTTCTTC. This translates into CASSFASPTYNEQFF.

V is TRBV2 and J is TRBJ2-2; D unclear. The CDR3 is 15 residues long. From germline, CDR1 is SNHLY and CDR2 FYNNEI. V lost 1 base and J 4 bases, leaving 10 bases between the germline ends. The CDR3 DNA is TGTGCCAGCAGTGAAGGGCTAGTAATCACCGGGGAGCTGTTTTTT. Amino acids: CASSEGLVITGELFF.

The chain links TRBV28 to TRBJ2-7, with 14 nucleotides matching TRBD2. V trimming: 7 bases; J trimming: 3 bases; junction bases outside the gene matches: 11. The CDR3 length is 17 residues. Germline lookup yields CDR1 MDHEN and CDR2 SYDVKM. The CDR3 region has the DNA TGTGCCAGCACCGATATGCAGGGACTAGCGGGAGTCTACGAGCAGTACTTC. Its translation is CASTDMQGLAGVYEQYF. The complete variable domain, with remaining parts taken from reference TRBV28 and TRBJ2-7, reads DVKVTQSSRYLVKRTGEKVFLECVQDMDHENMFWYRQDPGLGLRLIYFSYDVKMKEKGDIPEGYSVSREKKERFSLILESASTNQTSMYLCASTDMQGLAGVYEQYFGPGTRLTVT.

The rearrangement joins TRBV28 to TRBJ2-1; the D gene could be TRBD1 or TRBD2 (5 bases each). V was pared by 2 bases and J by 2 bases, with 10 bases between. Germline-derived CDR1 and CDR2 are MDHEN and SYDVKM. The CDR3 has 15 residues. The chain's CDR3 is CASSLGGAPYNEQFF. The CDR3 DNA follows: TGTGCCAGCAGTTTAGGGGGAGCACCCTACAATGAGCAGTTCTTC.

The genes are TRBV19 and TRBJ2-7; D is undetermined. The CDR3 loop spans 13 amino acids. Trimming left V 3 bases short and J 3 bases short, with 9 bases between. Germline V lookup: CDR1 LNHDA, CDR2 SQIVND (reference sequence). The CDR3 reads CASSIGQYYEQYF. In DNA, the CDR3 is TGTGCCAGTAGTATCGGTCAGTACTACGAGCAGTACTTC. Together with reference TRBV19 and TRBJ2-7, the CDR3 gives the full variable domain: DGGITQSPKYLFRKEGQNVTLSCEQNLNHDAMYWYRQDPGQGLRLIYYSQIVNDFQKGDIAEGYSVSREKKESFPLTVTSAQKNPTAFYLCASSIGQYYEQYFGPGTRLTVT.

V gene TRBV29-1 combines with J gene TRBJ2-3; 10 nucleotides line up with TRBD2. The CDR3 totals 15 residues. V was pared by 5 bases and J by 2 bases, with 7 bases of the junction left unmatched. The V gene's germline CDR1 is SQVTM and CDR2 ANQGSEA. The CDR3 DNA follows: TGCAGCGTTACTAGGACTAGCGGAAACACAGATACGCAGTATTTT. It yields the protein CSVTRTSGNTDTQYF.

Written as DNA, the CDR3 is TGTGCCAGCAGGGAACAGGGGGCGGATTATAGCACAGATACGCAGTATTTT. Translated, it gives CASREQGADYSTDTQYF. This chain uses TRBV27 with TRBJ2-3; 9 bases align to TRBD1. Trimming cost V 6 bases and J 0 bases; bases outside gene matches: 10. This CDR3 is built from 17 residues. CDR1 is MNHEY, CDR2 SMNVEV, per germline (reference sequence).

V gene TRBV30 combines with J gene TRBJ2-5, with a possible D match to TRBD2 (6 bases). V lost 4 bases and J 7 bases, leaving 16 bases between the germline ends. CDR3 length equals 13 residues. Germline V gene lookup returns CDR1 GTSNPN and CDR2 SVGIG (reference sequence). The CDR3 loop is CAWNSGLEGTQYF. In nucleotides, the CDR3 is TGTGCCTGGAACAGCGGCCTGGAGGGGACCCAGTACTTC.

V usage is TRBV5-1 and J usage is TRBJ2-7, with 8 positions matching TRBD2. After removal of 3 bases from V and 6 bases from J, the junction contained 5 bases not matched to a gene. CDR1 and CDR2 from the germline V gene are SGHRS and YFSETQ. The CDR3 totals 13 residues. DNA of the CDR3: TGCGCCAGCAGCTCAGCGGGAGAGGTCGAGCAGTACTTC. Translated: CASSSAGEVEQYF. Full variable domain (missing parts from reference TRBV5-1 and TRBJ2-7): KAGVTQTPRYLIKTRGQQVTLSCSPISGHRSVSWYQQTPGQGLQFLFEYFSETQRNKGNFPGRFSGRQFSNSRSEMNVSTLELGDSALYLCASSSAGEVEQYFGPGTRLTVT.

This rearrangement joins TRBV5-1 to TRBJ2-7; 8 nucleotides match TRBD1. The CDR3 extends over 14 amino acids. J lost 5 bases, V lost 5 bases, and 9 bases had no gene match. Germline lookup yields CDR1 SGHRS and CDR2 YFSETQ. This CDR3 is CASSSGTGANEQYF. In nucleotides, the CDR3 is TGCGCCAGCAGTTCCGGGACAGGCGCTAACGAGCAGTACTTC.

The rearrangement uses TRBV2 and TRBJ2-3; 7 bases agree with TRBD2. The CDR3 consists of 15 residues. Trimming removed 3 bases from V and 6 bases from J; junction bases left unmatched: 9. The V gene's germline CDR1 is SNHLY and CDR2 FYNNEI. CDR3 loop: CASSEMAGVTDTQYF. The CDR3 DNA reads TGTGCCAGCAGTGAGATGGCGGGAGTCACGGATACGCAGTATTTT. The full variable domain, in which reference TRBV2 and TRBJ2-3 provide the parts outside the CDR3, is EPEVTQTPSHQVTQMGQEVILRCVPISNHLYFYWYRQILGQKVEFLVSFYNNEISEKSEIFDDQFSVERPDGSNFTLKIRSTKLEDSAMYFCASSEMAGVTDTQYFGPGTRLTVL.

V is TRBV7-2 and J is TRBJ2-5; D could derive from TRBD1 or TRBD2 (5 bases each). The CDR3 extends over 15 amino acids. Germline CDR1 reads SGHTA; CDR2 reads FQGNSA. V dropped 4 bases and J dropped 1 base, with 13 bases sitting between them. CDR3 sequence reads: CASSSGPYRQETQYF. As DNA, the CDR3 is TGTGCCAGCAGCTCGGGACCATACCGCCAAGAGACCCAGTACTTC.

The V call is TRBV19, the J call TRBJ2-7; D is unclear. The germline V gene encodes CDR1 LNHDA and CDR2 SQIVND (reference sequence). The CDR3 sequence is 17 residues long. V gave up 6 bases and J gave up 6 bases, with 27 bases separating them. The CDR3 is CASSTNDIAEGPGEQYF. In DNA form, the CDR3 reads TGTGCCAGTAGCACGAACGACATTGCCGAAGGGCCCGGCGAGCAGTACTTC. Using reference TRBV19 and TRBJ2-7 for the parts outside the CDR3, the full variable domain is DGGITQSPKYLFRKEGQNVTLSCEQNLNHDAMYWYRQDPGQGLRLIYYSQIVNDFQKGDIAEGYSVSREKKESFPLTVTSAQKNPTAFYLCASSTNDIAEGPGEQYFGPGTRLTVT.

CDR3 nucleotide sequence: TGTGCCACCAGCAGGAGCCGAGAAATTGACTCTGGAAACACCATATATTTT. Its translation: CATSRSREIDSGNTIYF. The rearrangement uses TRBV15 and TRBJ1-3; D gene uncertain. The V end lost 3 bases, the J end lost 0 bases, and 15 bases lay between the germline ends. In germline, CDR1 is LNHNV, CDR2 YYDKDF (reference sequence). CDR3 size: 17 residues.

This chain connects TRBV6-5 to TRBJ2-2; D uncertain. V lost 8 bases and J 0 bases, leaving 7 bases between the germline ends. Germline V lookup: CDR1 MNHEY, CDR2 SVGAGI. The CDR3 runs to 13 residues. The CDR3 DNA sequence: TGTGCCAGCGGCGTTTCGAACACCGGGGAGCTGTTTTTT. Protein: CASGVSNTGELFF.

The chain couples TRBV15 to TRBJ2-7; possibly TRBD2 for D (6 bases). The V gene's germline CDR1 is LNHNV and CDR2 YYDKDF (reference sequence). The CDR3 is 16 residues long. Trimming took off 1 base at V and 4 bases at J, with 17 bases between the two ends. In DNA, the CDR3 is TGTGCCACCAGCAGAGTATTGGGGACTGAGGTATACGAGCAGTACTTC. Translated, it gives CATSRVLGTEVYEQYF.

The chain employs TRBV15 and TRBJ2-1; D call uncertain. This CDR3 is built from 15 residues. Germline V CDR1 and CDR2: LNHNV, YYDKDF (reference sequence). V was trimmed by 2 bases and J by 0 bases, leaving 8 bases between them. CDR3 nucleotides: TGTGCCACCAGCAGATTCGTGGGCTCCTACAATGAGCAGTTCTTC. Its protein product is CATSRFVGSYNEQFF.

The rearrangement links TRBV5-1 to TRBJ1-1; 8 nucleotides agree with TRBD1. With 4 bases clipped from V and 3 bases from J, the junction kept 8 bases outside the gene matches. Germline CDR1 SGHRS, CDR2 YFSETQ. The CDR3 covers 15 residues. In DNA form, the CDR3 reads TGCGCCAGCAGCAACGTGGACAGGGCCGACACTGAAGCTTTCTTT. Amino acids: CASSNVDRADTEAFF. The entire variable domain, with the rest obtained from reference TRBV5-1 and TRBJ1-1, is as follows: KAGVTQTPRYLIKTRGQQVTLSCSPISGHRSVSWYQQTPGQGLQFLFEYFSETQRNKGNFPGRFSGRQFSNSRSEMNVSTLELGDSALYLCASSNVDRADTEAFFGQGTRLTVV.

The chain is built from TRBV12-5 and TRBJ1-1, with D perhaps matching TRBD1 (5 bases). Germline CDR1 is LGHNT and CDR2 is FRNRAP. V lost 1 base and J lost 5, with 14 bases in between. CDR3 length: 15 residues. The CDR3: CASGLAPMGGTEAFF. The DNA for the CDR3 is TGTGCTAGTGGTTTGGCCCCCATGGGGGGAACTGAAGCTTTCTTT.

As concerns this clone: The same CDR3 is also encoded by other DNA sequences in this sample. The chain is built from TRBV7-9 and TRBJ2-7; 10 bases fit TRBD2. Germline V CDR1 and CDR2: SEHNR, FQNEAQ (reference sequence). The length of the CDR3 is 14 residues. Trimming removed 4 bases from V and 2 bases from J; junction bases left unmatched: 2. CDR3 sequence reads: CASSYGLAAYEQYF. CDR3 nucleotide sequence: TGTGCCAGCAGCTACGGACTAGCGGCCTACGAGCAGTACTTC.